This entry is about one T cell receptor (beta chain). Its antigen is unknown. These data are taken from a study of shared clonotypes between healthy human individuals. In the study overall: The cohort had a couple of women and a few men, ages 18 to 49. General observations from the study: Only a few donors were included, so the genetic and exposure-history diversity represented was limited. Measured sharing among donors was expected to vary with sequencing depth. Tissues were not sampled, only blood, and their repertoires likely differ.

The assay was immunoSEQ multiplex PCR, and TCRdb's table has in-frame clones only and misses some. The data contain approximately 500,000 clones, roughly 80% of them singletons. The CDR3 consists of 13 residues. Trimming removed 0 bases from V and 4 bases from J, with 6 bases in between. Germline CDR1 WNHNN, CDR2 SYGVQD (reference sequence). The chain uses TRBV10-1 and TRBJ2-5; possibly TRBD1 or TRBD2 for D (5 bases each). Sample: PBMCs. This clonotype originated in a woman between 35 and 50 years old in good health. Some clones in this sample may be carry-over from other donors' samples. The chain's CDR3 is CASSESRGETQYF. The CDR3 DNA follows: TGCGCCAGCAGTGAGTCGAGGGGAGAGACCCAGTACTTC.